This T cell receptor beta chain was found in a study of T cell responses to AZD1222 COVID-19 vaccine. Findings and caveats of the study: The donor group comprised mostly white British people and more females; the analysis possibly underestimated clonal diversity. The study found vaccine-associated CD4 TCRs spanning spike, dominant at 160-218 and 743-854.

V gave up 0 bases and J gave up 2 bases, with 13 bases separating them. CDR3 length equals 16 residues. Germline V gives CDR1 LGHDT, CDR2 YNNKEL (reference sequence). TCRdb's table, derived via immunoSEQ multiplex PCR, lists solely in-frame clones and lacks some. The data contain 150,000 to 200,000 clones, roughly 94% of them singletons. Note on this clone: The antigen is unknown.

The input for sequencing was peripheral blood, taken 28 days after the second AZD1222 dose. The rearrangement joins TRBV3-1 (or the pseudogene TRBV3-2) to TRBJ1-1; D is possibly TRBD1 (6 bases). The clonotype was recovered from an adult who received the AZD1222 COVID-19 vaccine. This chain's CDR3 is CASSQDFDRINTEAFF. The CDR3 DNA sequence: TGTGCCAGCAGCCAAGATTTCGACAGGATAAACACTGAAGCTTTCTTT.